A single sample gave rise to the 14 T cell receptor beta chains below, sequenced in a study of blood T cell repertoires in COVID-19. Generated by immunoSEQ multiplex PCR, the TCRdb table keeps only in-frame clones and is missing some. This sample carries some 360,000 clones, roughly nine tenths of them seen once, and the ten largest clones take about 3.9%. The sequenced material came from peripheral blood. The receptors originated from a woman aged 60-70 years with COVID-19, enrolled during active disease.

The chain employs TRBV5-4 and TRBJ2-1; 7 positions match TRBD2. In germline, CDR1 is SGHNT, CDR2 YYREEE (reference sequence). The junction had 9 bases not matched to a gene; V was cut back by 1 base and J by 5 bases. The CDR3 consists of 16 residues. CDR3 amino acids: CASSLLRGRGDNEQFF. For the CDR3, the DNA is TGTGCCAGCAGCTTGTTGCGGGGGAGGGGTGACAATGAGCAGTTCTTC. Full variable domain (rest looked up from reference TRBV5-4 and TRBJ2-1): ETGVTQSPTHLIKTRGQQVTLRCSSQSGHNTVSWYQQALGQGPQFIFQYYREEENGRGNFPPRFSGLQFPNYSSELNVNALELDDSALYLCASSLLRGRGDNEQFFGPGTRLTVL.

V gene TRBV6-5 combines with J gene TRBJ2-2; maybe TRBD2 (6 bases). Germline-derived CDR1 and CDR2 are MNHEY and SVGAGI. This CDR3 is built from 13 residues. The germline V and J ends were trimmed by 5 bases and 5 bases, with 9 bases remaining between them. Here the CDR3 DNA reads TGTGCCAGCAGTCTTGGGGGGACCGGGGAGCTGTTTTTT. It is translated as CASSLGGTGELFF.

The chain carries TRBV3-1 (or the pseudogene TRBV3-2) and TRBJ2-4; D uncertain. Germline CDR1 and CDR2: LGHDT and YNNKEL (reference sequence). The CDR3 is 12 amino acids. The V end lost 4 bases, the J end lost 5 bases, and 6 bases lay between the germline ends. The CDR3 reads CASSLGENIQYF. CDR3 nucleotides: TGTGCCAGCAGCCTCGGAGAAAACATTCAGTACTTC.

About this clone: Other DNA sequences from this sample encode an identical CDR3 as well. CDR3 region: CASSIDRGNTEAFF. The CDR3 DNA sequence: TGTGCCAGTAGTATCGACAGGGGGAACACTGAAGCTTTCTTT. The V call is TRBV19, the J call TRBJ1-1; 8 bases match TRBD1. Germline V lookup: CDR1 LNHDA, CDR2 SQIVND (reference sequence). The CDR3 has 14 residues. Trimming at V came to 3 bases and at J to 1 base, leaving 1 base not matched to a gene.

This rearrangement joins TRBV11-2 to TRBJ2-1; D uncertain. The germline V gene has CDR1 SGHAT and CDR2 FQNNGV. The CDR3 length is 16 residues. Trimming took 5 bases from V and 0 from J, leaving 14 bases between them. As DNA, the CDR3 is TGTGCCAGCAGCACTCCCCGTGCGAGCTCCTACAATGAGCAGTTCTTC. It specifies CASSTPRASSYNEQFF.

The V gene is TRBV6-2 or TRBV6-3, the J gene TRBJ1-2; D possibly corresponds to TRBD1 (5 bases). The CDR3 has 14 amino acids. Germline V gene lookup returns CDR1 MNHEY and CDR2 SVGEGT. Deletions cut 4 bases from V and 5 bases from J, with 14 bases between. CDR3 loop: CASSSNRQHYGYTF. In nucleotides, the CDR3 is TGTGCCAGCAGTTCAAATCGACAGCATTATGGCTACACCTTC.

V and J are TRBV24-1 and TRBJ1-2, with 9 nucleotides matching TRBD1. Germline V lookup: CDR1 KGHDR, CDR2 SFDVKD. V was clipped by 9 bases and J by 6 bases; unmatched bases: 10. The CDR3 is made up of 14 amino acids. This chain's CDR3 is CATSPGQGRDGYTF. CDR3 DNA sequence: TGTGCCACCTCCCCGGGACAGGGAAGGGATGGCTACACCTTC.

This clone came up a few times. The chain couples TRBV3-1 (or the pseudogene TRBV3-2) to TRBJ1-6, with D unresolved. This CDR3 is 15 amino acids long. Trimming left V 6 bases short and J 0 bases short, with 9 bases between. The germline CDR1 and CDR2 sequences are LGHDT and YNNKEL (reference sequence). The CDR3 region has the DNA TGTGCCAGCAGGCCGAGGGCCTCCTATAATTCACCCCTCCACTTT. It translates to CASRPRASYNSPLHF.

This clone was detected only once. The chain recombines TRBV7-9 with TRBJ1-1; the match to TRBD1 covers 10 bases. This CDR3 is 16 amino acids long. The V gene end was trimmed by 1 base and the J gene end by 1 base; junction bases not matched to a gene: 3. Germline lookup yields CDR1 SEHNR and CDR2 FQNEAQ (reference sequence). The CDR3 nucleotides are TGTGCCAGCAGCTTAGTAGGGACAGGGGCGAACACTGAAGCTTTCTTT. It specifies CASSLVGTGANTEAFF. Full variable domain (rest looked up from reference TRBV7-9 and TRBJ1-1): DTGVSQNPRHKITKRGQNVTFRCDPISEHNRLYWYRQTLGQGPEFLTYFQNEAQLEKSRLLSDRFSAERPKGSFSTLEIQRTEQGDSAMYLCASSLVGTGANTEAFFGQGTRLTVV.

The CDR3 sequence is CASSPGQGYGNQPQHF. The DNA for the CDR3 is TGTGCCAGTAGCCCGGGACAGGGTTATGGGAATCAGCCCCAGCATTTT. The gene calls are TRBV19 and TRBJ1-5, with 9 bases aligning to TRBD1. The ends lost 6 bases at V and 4 bases at J; junction bases unmatched: 10. The length of the CDR3 is 16 residues. From germline, CDR1 is LNHDA and CDR2 SQIVND (reference sequence).

The chain employs TRBV9 and TRBJ2-3, with 10 bases that match TRBD2. The germline V gene encodes CDR1 SGDLS and CDR2 YYNGEE. CDR3 length: 15 residues. After removal of 3 bases from V and 10 bases from J, the junction contained 11 bases not matched to a gene. The CDR3 reads CASSASSGGKVAQYF. Here the CDR3 DNA reads TGTGCCAGCAGCGCCTCTAGCGGGGGTAAAGTGGCGCAGTATTTT. The full variable domain, completed using reference TRBV9 and TRBJ2-3, is DSGVTQTPKHLITATGQRVTLRCSPRSGDLSVYWYQQSLDQGLQFLIQYYNGEERAKGNILERFSAQQFPDLHSELNLSSLELGDSALYFCASSASSGGKVAQYFGPGTRLTVL.

The genes are TRBV2 and TRBJ2-1; D is uncertain. CDR1 is SNHLY and CDR2 is FYNNEI in the germline V gene. The V gene lost 4 bases and the J gene lost 6 bases, with 10 bases spanning the gap. This CDR3 is built from 13 residues. As DNA, the CDR3 is TGTGCCAGCAGTGTCCGACATCTCAATGAGCAGTTCTTC. Its protein is CASSVRHLNEQFF.

The sample holds a few counts of this clone. The gene calls are TRBV19 and TRBJ1-5; D perhaps matches TRBD1 (5 bases). The length of the CDR3 is 12 residues. V shed 4 bases and J shed 6 bases, with 7 bases lying between them. CDR1 and CDR2 (germline): LNHDA, SQIVND (reference sequence). The CDR3 DNA reads as TGTGCCAGTAGTACCAGGGTTCAGCCCCAGCATTTT. Amino acid sequence: CASSTRVQPQHF.

The chain recombines TRBV18 with TRBJ2-5; 13 bases line up with TRBD2. Germline V CDR1 and CDR2: KGHSH, LQKENI. J was trimmed by 2 bases and V by 3 bases; bases with no gene match: 12. This CDR3 has 19 residues. CDR3 sequence: CASSPEGARLAGGQETQYF. In DNA, the CDR3 is TGTGCCAGCTCACCCGAGGGGGCACGACTAGCGGGGGGTCAAGAGACCCAGTACTTC.